This is a list of T cell receptor beta chains from one sample in a study of cytomegalovirus exposure and HLA in healthy donors. Clones were read by immunoSEQ multiplex PCR, and TCRdb kept only the in-frame ones, dropping some. The sample lists about 180,000 clones, 75% to 80% occurring once. The specimen was PBMCs. Receptor source: a man aged 40-50 years in good health and CMV-seropositive. Both conserved end residues are part of each CDR3. Each record gives: D gene, V gene, J gene, clone size, CDR3 DNA, CDR3 protein. A D gene is named only where the DNA matches it firmly. Clone size is given for some rows only: seen once, a few or many times, or a class if the clone is expanded.

D: .
V: TRBV28
J: TRBJ1-4
size: .
DNA: TGTGCCAGCAGCGAAACCGGCAGGCCAGGAAAACTGTTTTTT
CDR3: CASSETGRPGKLFF

D: TRBD1
V: TRBV2
J: TRBJ2-2
size: .
DNA: TGTGCCAGCAGTTTCCGGGACAGGGGCACCGGGGAGCTGTTTTTT
CDR3: CASSFRDRGTGELFF

D: .
V: TRBV6-4
J: TRBJ1-1
size: .
DNA: TGTGCCAGCAGTGAAAACCCGGACACTGAAGCTTTCTTT
CDR3: CASSENPDTEAFF

D: TRBD2
V: TRBV19
J: TRBJ2-5
size: .
DNA: TGTGCCAGTAGGTTGACTAGCGGGAGAGGAGAGACCCAGTACTTC
CDR3: CASRLTSGRGETQYF

D: .
V: TRBV7-8
J: TRBJ2-6
size: few
DNA: TGTGCCAGCACCCCCCGGCGGGCTGGGGCCAACGTCCTGACTTTC
CDR3: CASTPRRAGANVLTF

D: .
V: TRBV5-1
J: TRBJ1-1
size: .
DNA: TGCGCCAGCAGCCCCGCGAGGGGGATGAACACTGAAGCTTTCTTT
CDR3: CASSPARGMNTEAFF

D: TRBD2
V: TRBV2
J: TRBJ2-5
size: .
DNA: TGTGCCAGCAGGGGAGGGGAGACCCAGTACTTC
CDR3: CASRGGETQYF

D: TRBD1
V: TRBV5-4
J: TRBJ1-1
size: .
DNA: TGTGCCAGCAGCAGGGGGGGACAGGCAAATGAAGCTTTCTTT
CDR3: CASSRGGQANEAFF

D: TRBD2
V: TRBV5-1
J: TRBJ2-1
size: .
DNA: TGCGCCAGCAGCTCCCTAGCGGGTAACAATGAGCAGTTCTTC
CDR3: CASSSLAGNNEQFF

D: .
V: TRBV12-5
J: TRBJ1-1
size: .
DNA: TGTGCTAGTGGTTTGGACCCGAGGACTGAAGCTTTCTTT
CDR3: CASGLDPRTEAFF

D: TRBD2
V: TRBV4-1
J: TRBJ2-1
size: .
DNA: TGCGCCAGCAGTCTAACCGGGACTAGCGGGAGCAATGAGCAGTTCTTC
CDR3: CASSLTGTSGSNEQFF

D: TRBD2
V: TRBV11-2
J: TRBJ2-2
size: .
DNA: TGTGCCAGCAGCCCTCCCCCGGGAGGCGCCGGGGAGCTGTTTTTT
CDR3: CASSPPPGGAGELFF

D: .
V: TRBV7-9
J: TRBJ2-7
size: .
DNA: TGTGCCAGCAGCTTATGGTCGGGGTTCGACGAGCAGTACTTC
CDR3: CASSLWSGFDEQYF

D: TRBD2
V: TRBV6-1
J: TRBJ2-1
size: .
DNA: TGTGCCAGCAGTGAATTAGCGGGAGCTGGTGAGCAGTTCTTC
CDR3: CASSELAGAGEQFF

D: .
V: TRBV18
J: TRBJ2-7
size: .
DNA: TGTGCCAGCTCACCACCTTATAGGGGCGAGCAGTACTTC
CDR3: CASSPPYRGEQYF

D: TRBD2
V: TRBV5-1
J: TRBJ2-5
size: .
DNA: TGCGCCAGCAGCTCCGCGGGTACTAGCGAAGAGACCCAGTACTTC
CDR3: CASSSAGTSEETQYF

D: .
V: TRBV19
J: TRBJ2-3
size: .
DNA: TGTGCCAGTAGTATAGCGTCGGGAGTGCCCACAGATACGCAGTATTTT
CDR3: CASSIASGVPTDTQYF

D: TRBD2
V: TRBV10-3
J: TRBJ2-7
size: .
DNA: TGTGCCATCAGTGAGCCAGGACCTAGCGGGAGTAACTCCTACGAGCAGTACTTC
CDR3: CAISEPGPSGSNSYEQYF

D: TRBD2
V: TRBV7-9
J: TRBJ2-6
size: .
DNA: TGTGCCAGCGACGGGACTAGCGCGTCTGGGGCCAACGGCCTGACTTTC
CDR3: CASDGTSASGANGLTF

D: .
V: TRBV14
J: TRBJ2-7
size: .
DNA: TGTGCCAGCAGCCTCCTCCGGGACACCGAGCAGTACTTC
CDR3: CASSLLRDTEQYF

D: .
V: TRBV15
J: TRBJ2-2
size: .
DNA: TGTGCCACCAGCAGTGAGACCTTAGCGCCCGGGGAGCTGTTTTTT
CDR3: CATSSETLAPGELFF

D: .
V: TRBV19
J: TRBJ1-1
size: .
DNA: TGTGCCAGTAGTACCCCCCCCGGGTGGAACACTGAAGCTTTCTTT
CDR3: CASSTPPGWNTEAFF